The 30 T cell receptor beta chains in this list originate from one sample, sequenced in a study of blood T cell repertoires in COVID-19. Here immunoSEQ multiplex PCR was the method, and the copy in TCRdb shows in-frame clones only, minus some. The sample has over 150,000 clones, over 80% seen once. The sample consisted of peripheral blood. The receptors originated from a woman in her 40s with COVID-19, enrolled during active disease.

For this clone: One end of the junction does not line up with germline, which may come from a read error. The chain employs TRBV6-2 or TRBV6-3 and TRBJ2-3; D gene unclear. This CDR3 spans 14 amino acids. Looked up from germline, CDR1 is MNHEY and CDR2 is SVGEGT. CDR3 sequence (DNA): TGTGCCAGCAGTTATCCCCTGAGCACAGATACACAGTATTTT. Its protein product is CASSYPLSTDTQYF.

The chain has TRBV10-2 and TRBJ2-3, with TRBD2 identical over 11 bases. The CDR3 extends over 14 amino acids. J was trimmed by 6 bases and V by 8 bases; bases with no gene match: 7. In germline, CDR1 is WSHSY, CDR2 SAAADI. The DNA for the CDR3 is TGCGCCAGCCGCGTAGCGGGGGGGCTTGATACGCAGTATTTT. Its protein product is CASRVAGGLDTQYF.

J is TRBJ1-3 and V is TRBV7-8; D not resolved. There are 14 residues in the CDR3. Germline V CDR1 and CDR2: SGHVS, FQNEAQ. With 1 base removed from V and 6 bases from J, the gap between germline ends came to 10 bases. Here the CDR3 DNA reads TGTGCCAGCAGCTTAGTGGTTCCGGTAAACACCATATATTTT. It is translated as CASSLVVPVNTIYF.

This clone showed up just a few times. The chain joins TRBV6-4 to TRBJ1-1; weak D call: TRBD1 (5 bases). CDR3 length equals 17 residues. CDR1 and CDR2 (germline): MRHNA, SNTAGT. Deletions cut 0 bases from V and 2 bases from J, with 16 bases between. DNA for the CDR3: TGTGCCAGCAGTGACTCCGGCTTGGGGCCTTCCAACACTGAAGCTTTCTTT. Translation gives CASSDSGLGPSNTEAFF.

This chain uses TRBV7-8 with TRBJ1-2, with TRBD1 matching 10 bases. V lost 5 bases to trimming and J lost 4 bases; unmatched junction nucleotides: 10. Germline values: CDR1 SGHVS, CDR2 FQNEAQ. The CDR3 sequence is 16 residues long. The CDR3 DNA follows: TGTGCCAGCAGCCCGAAACCGGGACAGGGGACCTATGGCTACACCTTC. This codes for CASSPKPGQGTYGYTF.

The CDR3 reads CASSRDRNQPQHF. The CDR3 nucleotides are TGTGCCAGCAGCCGGGACAGAAATCAGCCCCAGCATTTT. V usage is TRBV9 and J usage is TRBJ1-5; TRBD1 aligns across 7 bases. V lost 4 bases, J lost 4 bases, and 2 bases stayed unmatched. Germline values: CDR1 SGDLS, CDR2 YYNGEE. The CDR3 totals 13 residues.

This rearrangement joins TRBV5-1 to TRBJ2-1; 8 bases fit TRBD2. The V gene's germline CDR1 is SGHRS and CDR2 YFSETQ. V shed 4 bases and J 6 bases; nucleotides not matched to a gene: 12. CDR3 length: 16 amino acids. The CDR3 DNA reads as TGCGCCAGCAGCCTGGGGATCGCGGGGGGAACCAATGAGCAGTTCTTC. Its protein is CASSLGIAGGTNEQFF.

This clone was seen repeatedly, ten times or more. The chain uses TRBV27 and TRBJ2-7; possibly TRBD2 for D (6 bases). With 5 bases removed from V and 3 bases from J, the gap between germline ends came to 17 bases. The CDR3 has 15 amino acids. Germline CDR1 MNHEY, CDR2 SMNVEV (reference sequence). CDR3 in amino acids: CASSLLAGLVYEQYF. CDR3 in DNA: TGTGCCAGCAGTCTCCTGGCGGGGCTGGTCTACGAGCAGTACTTC.

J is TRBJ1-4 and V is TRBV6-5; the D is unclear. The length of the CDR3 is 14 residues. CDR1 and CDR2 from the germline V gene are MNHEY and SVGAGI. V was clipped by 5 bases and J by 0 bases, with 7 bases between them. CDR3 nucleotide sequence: TGTGCCAGCAGTCCCACTGCAACTAATGAAAAACTGTTTTTT. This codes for CASSPTATNEKLFF.

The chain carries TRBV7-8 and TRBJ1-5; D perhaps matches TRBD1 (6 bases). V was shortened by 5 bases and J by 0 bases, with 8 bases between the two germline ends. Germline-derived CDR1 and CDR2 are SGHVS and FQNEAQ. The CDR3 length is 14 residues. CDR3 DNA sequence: TGTGCCAGCAGCCTGGACAGTAGCAATCAGCCCCAGCATTTT. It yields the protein CASSLDSSNQPQHF.

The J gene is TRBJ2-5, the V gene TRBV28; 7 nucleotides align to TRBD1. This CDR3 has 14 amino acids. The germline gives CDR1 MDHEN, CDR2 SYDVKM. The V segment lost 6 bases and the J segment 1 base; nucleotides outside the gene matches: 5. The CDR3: CASRPGGVQETQYF. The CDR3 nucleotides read TGTGCCAGCAGGCCAGGGGGTGTCCAAGAGACCCAGTACTTC.

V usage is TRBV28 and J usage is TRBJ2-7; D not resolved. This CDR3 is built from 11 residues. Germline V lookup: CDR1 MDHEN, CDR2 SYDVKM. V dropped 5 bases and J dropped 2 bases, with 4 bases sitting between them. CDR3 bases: TGTGCCAGCAGTATCACCTACGAGCAGTACTTC. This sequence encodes CASSITYEQYF. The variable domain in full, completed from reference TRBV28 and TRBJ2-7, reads DVKVTQSSRYLVKRTGEKVFLECVQDMDHENMFWYRQDPGLGLRLIYFSYDVKMKEKGDIPEGYSVSREKKERFSLILESASTNQTSMYLCASSITYEQYFGPGTRLTVT.

CDR3 protein: CATSGRGQFNYGYTF. The CDR3 DNA is TGTGCCACCAGTGGTCGGGGACAGTTTAACTATGGCTACACCTTC. The chain combines TRBV24-1 with TRBJ1-2, with 7 positions matching TRBD1. The germline gives CDR1 KGHDR, CDR2 SFDVKD. The V segment lost 5 bases and the J segment 1 base; nucleotides outside the gene matches: 6. This CDR3 region has 15 residues.

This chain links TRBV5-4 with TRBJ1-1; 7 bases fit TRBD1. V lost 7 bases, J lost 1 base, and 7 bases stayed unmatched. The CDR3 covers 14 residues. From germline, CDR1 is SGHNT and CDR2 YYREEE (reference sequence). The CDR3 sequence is CASQERGRNTEAFF. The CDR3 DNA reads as TGTGCCAGCCAGGAGAGGGGGCGGAACACTGAAGCTTTCTTT.

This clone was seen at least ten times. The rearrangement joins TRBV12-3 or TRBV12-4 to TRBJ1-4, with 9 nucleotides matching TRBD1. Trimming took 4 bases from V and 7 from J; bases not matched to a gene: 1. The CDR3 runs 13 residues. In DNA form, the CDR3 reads TGTGCCAGCAGTTGGGACAGGGCTGAAAAACTGTTTTTT. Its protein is CASSWDRAEKLFF.

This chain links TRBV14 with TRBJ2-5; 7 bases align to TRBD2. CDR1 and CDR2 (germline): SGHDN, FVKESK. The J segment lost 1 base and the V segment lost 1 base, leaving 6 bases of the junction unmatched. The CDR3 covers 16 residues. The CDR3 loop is CASSQVRGRAQETQYF. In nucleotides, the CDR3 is TGTGCCAGCAGCCAAGTCCGAGGGAGGGCCCAAGAGACCCAGTACTTC.

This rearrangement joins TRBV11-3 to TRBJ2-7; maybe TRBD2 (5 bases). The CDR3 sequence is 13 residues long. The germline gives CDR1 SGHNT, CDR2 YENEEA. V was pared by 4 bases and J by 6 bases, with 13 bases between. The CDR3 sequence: CASSSRARGEQYF. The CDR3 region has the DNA TGTGCCAGCAGCTCCCGCGCCCGGGGCGAGCAGTACTTC.

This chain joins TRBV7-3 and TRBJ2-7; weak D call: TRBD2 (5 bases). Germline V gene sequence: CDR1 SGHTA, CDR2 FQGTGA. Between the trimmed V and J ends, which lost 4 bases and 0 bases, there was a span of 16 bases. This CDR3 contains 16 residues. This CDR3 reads CASSSTRTGSSYEQYF. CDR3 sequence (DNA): TGTGCCAGCAGCTCCACCCGGACGGGAAGCTCCTACGAGCAGTACTTC.

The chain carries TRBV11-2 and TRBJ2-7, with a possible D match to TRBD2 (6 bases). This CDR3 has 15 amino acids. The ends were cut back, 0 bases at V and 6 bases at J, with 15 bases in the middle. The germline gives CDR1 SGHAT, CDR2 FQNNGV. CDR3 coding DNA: TGTGCCAGCAGCTTAGATCGGGCCGGGAGAGGCGAGCAGTACTTC. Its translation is CASSLDRAGRGEQYF.

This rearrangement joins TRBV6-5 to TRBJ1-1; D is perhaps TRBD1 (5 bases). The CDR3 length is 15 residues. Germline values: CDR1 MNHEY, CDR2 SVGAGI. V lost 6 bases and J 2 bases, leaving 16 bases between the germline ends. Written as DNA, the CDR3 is TGTGCCAGCAGCCCCCGTGGGGCAAGAAACACTGAAGCTTTCTTT. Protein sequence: CASSPRGARNTEAFF.

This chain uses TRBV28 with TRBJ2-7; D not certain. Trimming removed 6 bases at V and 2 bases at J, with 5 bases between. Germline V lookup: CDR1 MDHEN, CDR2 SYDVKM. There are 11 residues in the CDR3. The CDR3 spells CASSPAYEQYF. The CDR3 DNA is TGTGCCAGCAGCCCGGCCTACGAGCAGTACTTC.

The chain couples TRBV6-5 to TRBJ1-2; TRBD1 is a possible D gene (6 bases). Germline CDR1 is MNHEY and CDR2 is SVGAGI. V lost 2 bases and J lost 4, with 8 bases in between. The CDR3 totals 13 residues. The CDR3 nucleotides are TGTGCCAGCAGTTACACAGGGCCCTATGGCTACACCTTC. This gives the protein CASSYTGPYGYTF.

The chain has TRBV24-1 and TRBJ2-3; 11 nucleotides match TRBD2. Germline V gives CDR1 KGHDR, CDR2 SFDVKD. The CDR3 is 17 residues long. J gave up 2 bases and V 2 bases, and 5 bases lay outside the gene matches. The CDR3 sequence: CATSDSGSGGATDTQYF. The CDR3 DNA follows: TGTGCCACCAGTGATTCGGGTAGCGGGGGGGCCACAGATACGCAGTATTTT.

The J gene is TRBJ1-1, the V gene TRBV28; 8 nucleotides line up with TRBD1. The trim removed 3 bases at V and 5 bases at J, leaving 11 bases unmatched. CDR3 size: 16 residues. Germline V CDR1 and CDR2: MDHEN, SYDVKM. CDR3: CASSFKPQGARTEAFF. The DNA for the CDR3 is TGTGCCAGCAGTTTCAAACCCCAGGGGGCGCGGACTGAAGCTTTCTTT.

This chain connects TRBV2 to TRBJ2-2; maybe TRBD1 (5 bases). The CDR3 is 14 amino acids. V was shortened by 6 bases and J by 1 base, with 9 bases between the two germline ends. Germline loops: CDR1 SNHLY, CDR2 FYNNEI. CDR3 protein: CASRGRGNTGELFF. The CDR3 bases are TGTGCCAGCAGGGGAAGGGGGAACACCGGGGAGCTGTTTTTT.

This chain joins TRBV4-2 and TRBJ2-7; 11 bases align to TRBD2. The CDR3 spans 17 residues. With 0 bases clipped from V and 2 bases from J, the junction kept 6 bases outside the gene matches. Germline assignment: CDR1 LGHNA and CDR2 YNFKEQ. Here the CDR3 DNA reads TGTGCCAGCAGCCAAGATGCTCTAGCGGGGGGTCCCTACGAGCAGTACTTC. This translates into CASSQDALAGGPYEQYF.

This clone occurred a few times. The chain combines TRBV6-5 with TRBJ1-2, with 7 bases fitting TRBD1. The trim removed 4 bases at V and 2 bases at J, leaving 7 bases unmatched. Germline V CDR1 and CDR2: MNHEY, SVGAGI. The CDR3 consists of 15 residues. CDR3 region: CASSSRTGSNYGYTF. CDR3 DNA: TGTGCCAGCAGTTCCCGGACAGGATCCAACTATGGCTACACCTTC.

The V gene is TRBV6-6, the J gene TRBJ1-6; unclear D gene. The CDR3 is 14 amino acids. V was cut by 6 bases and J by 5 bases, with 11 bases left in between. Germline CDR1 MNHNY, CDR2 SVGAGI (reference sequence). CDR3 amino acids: CASRPMADNSPLHF. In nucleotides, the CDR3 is TGTGCCAGCAGGCCGATGGCCGATAATTCACCCCTCCACTTT.

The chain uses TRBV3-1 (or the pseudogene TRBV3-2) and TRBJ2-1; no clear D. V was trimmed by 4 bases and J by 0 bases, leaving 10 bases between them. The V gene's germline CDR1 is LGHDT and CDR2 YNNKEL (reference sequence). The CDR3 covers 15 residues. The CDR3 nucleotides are TGTGCCAGCAGCCGTGCGCGCCTCTCCTACAATGAGCAGTTCTTC. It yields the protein CASSRARLSYNEQFF.

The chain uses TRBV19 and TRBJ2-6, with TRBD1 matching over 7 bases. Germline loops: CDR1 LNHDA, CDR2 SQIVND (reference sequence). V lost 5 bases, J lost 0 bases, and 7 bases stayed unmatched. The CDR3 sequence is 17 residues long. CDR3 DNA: TGTGCCAGTAGTGTCGGGACAGTCCTCTCTGGGGCCAACGTCCTGACTTTC. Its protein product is CASSVGTVLSGANVLTF.